This T cell receptor (beta chain) derives from a study of T cells after posttransplantation cyclophosphamide. On this clone: What it binds is unknown.

Study findings and constraints: Later post-transplant blood repertoires were often dominated by donor CD8+ memory clones. TRB clonality was highly associated with recipient CMV seropositivity and reactivation. Tissue-infiltrating T cells from skin or gut overlapped little with blood T cells.

Profiled with immunoSEQ multiplex PCR; TCRdb holds only in-frame clones, not every one. The sample contains some 64,000 clones, about 93% of which appear only once. The CDR3 extends over 15 amino acids. CDR1 is SGHTA and CDR2 is FQGNSA in the germline V gene. V dropped 1 base and J dropped 2 bases, with 11 bases sitting between them. Peripheral blood was collected from the related graft donor on the marrow donation day. The specimen was PBMCs. The chain couples TRBV7-2 to TRBJ2-5, with a possible D match to TRBD1 (6 bases). The receptor was isolated from a woman aged 30 to 39 in good health and a related stem cell transplant donor. The CDR3, as DNA: TGTGCCAGCAGCTTAGTCGCGACAGGTCAAGAGACCCAGTACTTC. This gives the protein CASSLVATGQETQYF. Supplemented by reference TRBV7-2 and TRBJ2-5, the full variable domain reads GAGVSQSPSNKVTEKGKDVELRCDPISGHTALYWYRQSLGQGLEFLIYFQGNSAPDKSGLPSDRFSAERTGGSVSTLTIQRTQQEDSAVYLCASSLVATGQETQYFGPGTRLLVL.